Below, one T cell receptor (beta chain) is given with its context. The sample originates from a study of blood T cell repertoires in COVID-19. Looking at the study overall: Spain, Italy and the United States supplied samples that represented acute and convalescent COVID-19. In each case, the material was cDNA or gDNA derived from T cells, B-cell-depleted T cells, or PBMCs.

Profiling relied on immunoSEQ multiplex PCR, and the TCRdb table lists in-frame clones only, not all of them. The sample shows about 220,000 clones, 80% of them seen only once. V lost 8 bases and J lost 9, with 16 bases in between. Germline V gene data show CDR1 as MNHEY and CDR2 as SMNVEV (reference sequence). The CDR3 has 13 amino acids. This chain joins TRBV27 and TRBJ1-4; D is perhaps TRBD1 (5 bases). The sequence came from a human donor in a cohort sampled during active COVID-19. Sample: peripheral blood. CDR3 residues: CASSSVVGQKLFF. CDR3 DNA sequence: TGTGCCAGCTCTTCTGTAGTGGGGCAAAAACTGTTTTTT.